The next 17 T cell receptor beta chains were all read from a single sample in a study of blood T cell repertoires in COVID-19. The protocol was immunoSEQ multiplex PCR, while the TCRdb copy is restricted to in-frame clones and leaves out a portion. The sample lists more than 200,000 clones; less than 90% were seen once. Sample: peripheral blood. These receptors were obtained from a man aged 60 to 69 with acute or convalescent COVID-19.

The chain employs TRBV11-1 and TRBJ2-1, with 11 nucleotides matching TRBD2. V lost 5 bases, J lost 4 bases, and 4 bases stayed unmatched. Per germline, CDR1 SGHAT and CDR2 FQDESV (reference sequence). CDR3 length equals 15 residues. Here the CDR3 DNA reads TGTGCCAGCAGCCGCGGGACTAGCGGATACAATGAGCAGTTCTTC. This sequence encodes CASSRGTSGYNEQFF.

The table lists this clone with many counts. The chain carries TRBV27 and TRBJ2-2; 9 bases are a match to TRBD2. The CDR3 contains 15 residues. Trimming removed 6 bases from V and 3 bases from J; junction bases left unmatched: 5. Per germline, CDR1 MNHEY and CDR2 SMNVEV (reference sequence). The CDR3 here is CASSRSGRYTGELFF. The CDR3 coding sequence is TGTGCCAGCAGCCGGAGCGGGAGGTACACCGGGGAGCTGTTTTTT.

The chain couples TRBV28 to TRBJ2-7; D uncertain. Trimming pared 8 bases from V and 3 bases from J, leaving 14 bases between. Germline values: CDR1 MDHEN, CDR2 SYDVKM. This CDR3 comprises 13 residues. The CDR3 nucleotides are TGTGCCAGCGGGTCCGGGTTTCTCTACGAGCAGTACTTC. It translates to CASGSGFLYEQYF.

CDR3 DNA: TGTGCCAGCAGTGAATCAGGGGTGAACACCGGGGAGCTGTTTTTT. Translated: CASSESGVNTGELFF. The chain has TRBV2 and TRBJ2-2, with D possibly TRBD1 on 6 matching bases. Germline values: CDR1 SNHLY, CDR2 FYNNEI. This CDR3 comprises 15 residues. Trimming removed 2 bases from V and 1 base from J, with 8 bases in between.

The chain links TRBV28 to TRBJ2-7; 11 bases are a match to TRBD2. Germline lookup yields CDR1 MDHEN and CDR2 SYDVKM. The J segment lost 2 bases and the V segment lost 7 bases, leaving 10 bases of the junction unmatched. The CDR3 extends over 16 amino acids. CDR3 nucleotide sequence: TGTGCCAGCATCGCCAGGGGTAGCGGGAGGGCCTACGAGCAGTACTTC. Translation gives CASIARGSGRAYEQYF.

The chain uses TRBV11-1 and TRBJ2-7; 9 bases agree with TRBD1. This CDR3 contains 14 residues. Germline V gene sequence: CDR1 SGHAT, CDR2 FQDESV (reference sequence). V was pared by 5 bases and J by 2 bases, with 4 bases of the junction left unmatched. In DNA form, the CDR3 reads TGTGCCAGCAGCAACCGGGACAGGGCCTACGAGCAGTACTTC. This translates into CASSNRDRAYEQYF.

V and J are TRBV15 and TRBJ2-6, with D possibly being TRBD1 (5 bases). The V gene lost 1 base and the J gene lost 2 bases, with 9 bases spanning the gap. Germline V gene data show CDR1 as LNHNV and CDR2 as YYDKDF (reference sequence). There are 16 residues in the CDR3. This chain's CDR3 is CATSRAGYPGANVLTF. CDR3 DNA sequence: TGTGCCACCAGCAGAGCAGGGTATCCTGGGGCCAACGTCCTGACTTTC.

The gene calls are TRBV4-2 and TRBJ1-2; D gene ambiguous. CDR1 is LGHNA, CDR2 YNFKEQ, per germline. The ends were cut back, 3 bases at V and 3 bases at J, with 14 bases in the middle. The CDR3 covers 15 residues. The chain's CDR3 is CASSQPASGHYGYTF. DNA of the CDR3: TGTGCCAGCAGCCAGCCCGCGAGCGGGCACTATGGCTACACCTTC.

This clone was detected once. This sequence joins TRBV18 and TRBJ2-7, with 8 bases lining up with TRBD1. This CDR3 comprises 16 residues. The V gene end was trimmed by 0 bases and the J gene end by 0 bases; junction bases not matched to a gene: 4. Germline V lookup: CDR1 KGHSH, CDR2 LQKENI. CDR3 coding DNA: TGTGCCAGCTCACCACCGAGGACAGGGAACTCCTACGAGCAGTACTTC. Its translation: CASSPPRTGNSYEQYF.

This clone was counted a few times. This chain joins TRBV19 and TRBJ2-2; 7 positions agree with TRBD1. The V gene's germline CDR1 is LNHDA and CDR2 SQIVND (reference sequence). Losses at the gene ends were 11 bases for V and 0 bases for J; bases not matched to a gene: 9. The CDR3 covers 15 residues. As DNA, the CDR3 is TGTGCCTCCACCCCAGGGACAGCGAACACCGGGGAGCTGTTTTTT. This codes for CASTPGTANTGELFF.

V and J are TRBV19 and TRBJ1-2; weak D call: TRBD1 (6 bases). The CDR3 sequence is 14 residues long. Germline CDR1 LNHDA, CDR2 SQIVND (reference sequence). V gave up 6 bases and J gave up 6 bases, with 17 bases separating them. The CDR3 DNA reads as TGTGCCAGTAGGCGAGGGGGGGCCGGGGATGGCTACACCTTC. Its translation is CASRRGGAGDGYTF. The entire variable domain, with the rest obtained from reference TRBV19 and TRBJ1-2, is as follows: DGGITQSPKYLFRKEGQNVTLSCEQNLNHDAMYWYRQDPGQGLRLIYYSQIVNDFQKGDIAEGYSVSREKKESFPLTVTSAQKNPTAFYLCASRRGGAGDGYTFGSGTRLTVV.

V and J are TRBV29-1 and TRBJ2-1; 7 bases fit TRBD2. The V segment lost 4 bases and the J segment 8 bases; nucleotides outside the gene matches: 11. Germline V gives CDR1 SQVTM, CDR2 ANQGSEA. CDR3 length: 14 residues. Here the CDR3 reads CSVVGGLNPDEQFF. The CDR3 region has the DNA TGCAGCGTTGTGGGGGGACTAAACCCCGATGAGCAGTTCTTC.

The chain links TRBV29-1 to TRBJ2-1, with D possibly matching TRBD1 (6 bases). Germline values: CDR1 SQVTM, CDR2 ANQGSEA. V lost 7 bases and J 7 bases, leaving 11 bases between the germline ends. This CDR3 has 11 residues. The CDR3 loop is CSGFRGNEQFF. The CDR3, as DNA: TGCAGCGGGTTCAGGGGAAATGAGCAGTTCTTC.

The J gene is TRBJ2-5, the V gene TRBV6-2 or TRBV6-3; D is possibly TRBD1 (5 bases). Trimming pared 5 bases from V and 1 base from J, leaving 14 bases between. CDR3 size: 15 residues. Germline V gene lookup returns CDR1 MNHEY and CDR2 SVGEGT. The CDR3 nucleotides read TGTGCCAGCAGTCGACAGCTGGCGAGCCAAGAGACCCAGTACTTC. Translating it yields CASSRQLASQETQYF.

The gene calls are TRBV12-5 and TRBJ1-5; D is uncertain. This CDR3 spans 14 amino acids. Between the trimmed V and J ends, which lost 3 bases and 7 bases, there was a span of 13 bases. CDR1 and CDR2 from the germline V gene are LGHNT and FRNRAP. The CDR3 loop is CASGLGQALQPQHF. CDR3 coding DNA: TGTGCTAGTGGTTTAGGTCAGGCCCTACAGCCCCAGCATTTT.

The J gene is TRBJ2-3, the V gene TRBV27; 7 nucleotides agree with TRBD2. This CDR3 has 14 residues. In germline, CDR1 is MNHEY, CDR2 SMNVEV (reference sequence). The V segment lost 8 bases and the J segment 3 bases; nucleotides outside the gene matches: 8. The CDR3 spells CASLPLGGTDTQYF. As DNA, the CDR3 is TGTGCCAGCCTCCCTCTCGGGGGGACAGATACGCAGTATTTT.

V usage is TRBV4-1 and J usage is TRBJ2-1, with a tentative D call TRBD2 (5 bases). Looked up from germline, CDR1 is MGHRA and CDR2 is YSYEKL. Trimming cost V 4 bases and J 4 bases, with 20 bases left between them. There are 17 residues in the CDR3. CDR3 DNA sequence: TGCGCCAGCAGCCGCGGGTCAGGAGCCAGACAATACAATGAGCAGTTCTTC. It is translated as CASSRGSGARQYNEQFF.